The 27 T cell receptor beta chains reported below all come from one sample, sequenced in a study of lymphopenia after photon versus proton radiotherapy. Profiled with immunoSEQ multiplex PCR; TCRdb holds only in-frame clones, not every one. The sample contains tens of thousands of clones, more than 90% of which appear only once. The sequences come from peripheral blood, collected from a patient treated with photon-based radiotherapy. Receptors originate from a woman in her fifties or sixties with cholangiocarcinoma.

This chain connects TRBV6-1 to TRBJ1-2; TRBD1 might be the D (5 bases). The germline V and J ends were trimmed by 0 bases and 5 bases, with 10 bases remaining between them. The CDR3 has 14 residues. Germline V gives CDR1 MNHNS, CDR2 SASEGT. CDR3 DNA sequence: TGTGCCAGCAGTGAAGCCCCGGGGCTTTATGGCTACACCTTC. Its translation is CASSEAPGLYGYTF.

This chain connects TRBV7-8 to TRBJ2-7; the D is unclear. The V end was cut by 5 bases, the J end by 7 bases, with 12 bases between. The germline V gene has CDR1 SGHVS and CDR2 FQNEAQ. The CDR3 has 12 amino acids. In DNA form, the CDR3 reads TGTGCCAGCAGCCCGGGTTTTTGGGAGCAGTACTTC. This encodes CASSPGFWEQYF.

The CDR3 spells CASSLGRAPLNQPQHF. The CDR3 bases are TGTGCCAGCAGCTTAGGAAGGGCCCCCTTGAATCAGCCCCAGCATTTT. This chain links TRBV7-8 with TRBJ1-5; no firm D call. Between the trimmed V and J ends, which lost 1 base and 4 bases, there was a span of 14 bases. Germline V gene data show CDR1 as SGHVS and CDR2 as FQNEAQ. This CDR3 has 16 amino acids.

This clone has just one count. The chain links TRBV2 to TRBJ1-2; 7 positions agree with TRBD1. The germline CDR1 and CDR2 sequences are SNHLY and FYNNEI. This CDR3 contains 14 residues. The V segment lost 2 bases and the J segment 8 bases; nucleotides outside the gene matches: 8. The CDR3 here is CASSERTGVKGYTF. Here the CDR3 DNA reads TGTGCCAGCAGTGAACGGACAGGAGTCAAAGGCTACACCTTC.

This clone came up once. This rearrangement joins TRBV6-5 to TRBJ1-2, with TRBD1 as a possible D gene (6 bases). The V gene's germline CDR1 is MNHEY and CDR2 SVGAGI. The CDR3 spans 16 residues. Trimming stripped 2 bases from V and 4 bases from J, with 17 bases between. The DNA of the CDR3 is TGTGCCAGCAGTTACGGATGGGGGGGCGCCGGCTATGGCTACACCTTC. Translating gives CASSYGWGGAGYGYTF.

Here the CDR3 DNA reads TGTGCCAGCACACCCCCGGGACATGGCTATGGCTACACCTTC. Protein product: CASTPPGHGYGYTF. This chain uses TRBV7-2 with TRBJ1-2; D is perhaps TRBD1 (6 bases). Trimming stripped 7 bases from V and 4 bases from J, with 16 bases between. From germline, CDR1 is SGHTA and CDR2 FQGNSA. This CDR3 has 14 amino acids.

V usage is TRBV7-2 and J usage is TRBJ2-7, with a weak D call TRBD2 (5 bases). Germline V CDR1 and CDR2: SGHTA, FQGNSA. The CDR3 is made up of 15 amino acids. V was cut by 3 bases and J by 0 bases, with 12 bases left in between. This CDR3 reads CASSFLDGDSYEQYF. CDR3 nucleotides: TGTGCCAGCAGCTTCTTGGACGGGGACTCCTACGAGCAGTACTTC.

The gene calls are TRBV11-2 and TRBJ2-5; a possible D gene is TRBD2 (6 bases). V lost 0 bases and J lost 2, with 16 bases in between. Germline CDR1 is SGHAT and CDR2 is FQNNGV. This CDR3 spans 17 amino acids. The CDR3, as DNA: TGTGCCAGCAGCTTAGATAGGTGGGAGGCGCCGCAAGAGACCCAGTACTTC. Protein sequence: CASSLDRWEAPQETQYF.

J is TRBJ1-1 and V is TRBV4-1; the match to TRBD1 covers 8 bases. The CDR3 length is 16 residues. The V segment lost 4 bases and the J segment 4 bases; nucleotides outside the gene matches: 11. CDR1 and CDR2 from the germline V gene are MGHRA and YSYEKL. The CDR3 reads CASSPRYAGGGTEAFF. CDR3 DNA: TGCGCCAGCAGCCCGAGGTATGCAGGGGGCGGCACTGAAGCTTTCTTT.

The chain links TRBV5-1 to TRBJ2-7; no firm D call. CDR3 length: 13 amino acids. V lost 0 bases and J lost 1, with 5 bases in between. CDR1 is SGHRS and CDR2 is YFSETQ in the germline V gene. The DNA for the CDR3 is TGCGCCAGCAGCTTGGAGGAGTCCTACGAGCAGTACTTC. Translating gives CASSLEESYEQYF.

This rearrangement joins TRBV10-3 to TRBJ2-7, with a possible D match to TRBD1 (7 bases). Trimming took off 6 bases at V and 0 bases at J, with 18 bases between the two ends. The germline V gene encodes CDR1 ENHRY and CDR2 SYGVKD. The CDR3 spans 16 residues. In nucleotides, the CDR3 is TGTGCCATCAGAGAACGTGGCGGGACAGTCTCCTACGAGCAGTACTTC. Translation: CAIRERGGTVSYEQYF.

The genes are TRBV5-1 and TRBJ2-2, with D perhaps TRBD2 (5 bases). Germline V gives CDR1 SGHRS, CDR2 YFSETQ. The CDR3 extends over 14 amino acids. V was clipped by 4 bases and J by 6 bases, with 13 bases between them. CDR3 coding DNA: TGCGCCAGCAGCGTGGAGCTGGGAGCCGGGGAGCTGTTTTTT. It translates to CASSVELGAGELFF.

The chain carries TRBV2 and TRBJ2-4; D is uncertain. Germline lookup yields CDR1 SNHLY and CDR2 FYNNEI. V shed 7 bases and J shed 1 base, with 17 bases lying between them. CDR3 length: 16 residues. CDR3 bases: TGTGCCAGCACCCCGTTCGGCGGCGAGGCCAAAAACATTCAGTACTTC. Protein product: CASTPFGGEAKNIQYF. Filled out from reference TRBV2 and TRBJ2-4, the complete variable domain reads EPEVTQTPSHQVTQMGQEVILRCVPISNHLYFYWYRQILGQKVEFLVSFYNNEISEKSEIFDDQFSVERPDGSNFTLKIRSTKLEDSAMYFCASTPFGGEAKNIQYFGAGTRLSVL.

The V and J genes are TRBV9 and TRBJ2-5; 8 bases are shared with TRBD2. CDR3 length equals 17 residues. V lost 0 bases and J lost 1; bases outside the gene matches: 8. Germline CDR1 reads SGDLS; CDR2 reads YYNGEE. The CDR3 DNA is TGTGCCAGCAGCGTAGCAGGGGCGGGGGGTATCCAAGAGACCCAGTACTTC. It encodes CASSVAGAGGIQETQYF.

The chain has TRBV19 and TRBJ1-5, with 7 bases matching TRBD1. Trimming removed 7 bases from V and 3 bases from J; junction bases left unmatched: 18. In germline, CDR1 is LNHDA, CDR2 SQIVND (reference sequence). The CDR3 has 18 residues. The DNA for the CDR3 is TGTGCCAGTATGGTACTGGGACAGCGAGATACTAACAATCAGCCCCAGCATTTT. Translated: CASMVLGQRDTNNQPQHF.

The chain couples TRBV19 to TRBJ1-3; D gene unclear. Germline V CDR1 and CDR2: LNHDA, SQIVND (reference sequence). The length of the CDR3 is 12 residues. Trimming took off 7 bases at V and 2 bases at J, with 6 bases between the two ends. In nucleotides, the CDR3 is TGTGCCAGTATTGGCGCTGGAAACACCATATATTTT. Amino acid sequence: CASIGAGNTIYF.

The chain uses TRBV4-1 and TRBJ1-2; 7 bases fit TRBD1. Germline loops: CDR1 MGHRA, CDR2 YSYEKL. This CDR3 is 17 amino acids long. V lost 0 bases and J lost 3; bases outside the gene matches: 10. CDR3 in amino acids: CASSQERGQIPYYGYTF. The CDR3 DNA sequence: TGCGCCAGCAGCCAAGAACGGGGACAGATACCTTACTATGGCTACACCTTC.

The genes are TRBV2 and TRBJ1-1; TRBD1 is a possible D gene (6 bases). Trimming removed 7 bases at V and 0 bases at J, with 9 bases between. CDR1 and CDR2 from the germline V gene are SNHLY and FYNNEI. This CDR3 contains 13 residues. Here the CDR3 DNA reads TGTGCCAGCAAGGACAGTGTGAACACTGAAGCTTTCTTT. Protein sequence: CASKDSVNTEAFF. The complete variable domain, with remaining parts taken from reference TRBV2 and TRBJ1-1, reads EPEVTQTPSHQVTQMGQEVILRCVPISNHLYFYWYRQILGQKVEFLVSFYNNEISEKSEIFDDQFSVERPDGSNFTLKIRSTKLEDSAMYFCASKDSVNTEAFFGQGTRLTVV.

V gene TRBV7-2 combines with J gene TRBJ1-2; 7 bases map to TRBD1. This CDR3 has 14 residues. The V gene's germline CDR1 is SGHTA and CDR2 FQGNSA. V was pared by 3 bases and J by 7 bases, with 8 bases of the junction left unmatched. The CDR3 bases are TGTGCCAGCAGCTTGATTATGAAGGGGGCTGGCTACACCTTC. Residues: CASSLIMKGAGYTF. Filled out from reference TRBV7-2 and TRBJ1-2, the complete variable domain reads GAGVSQSPSNKVTEKGKDVELRCDPISGHTALYWYRQSLGQGLEFLIYFQGNSAPDKSGLPSDRFSAERTGGSVSTLTIQRTQQEDSAVYLCASSLIMKGAGYTFGSGTRLTVV.

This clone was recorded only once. Here the CDR3 reads CASRSSGGGPYGYTF. The CDR3 coding sequence is TGTGCCAGTAGATCCTCCGGTGGGGGCCCCTATGGCTACACCTTC. This chain connects TRBV19 to TRBJ1-2; the D gene is possibly TRBD1 (6 bases). The CDR3 is 15 residues long. The germline V gene encodes CDR1 LNHDA and CDR2 SQIVND (reference sequence). Trimming pared 6 bases from V and 4 bases from J, leaving 18 bases between.

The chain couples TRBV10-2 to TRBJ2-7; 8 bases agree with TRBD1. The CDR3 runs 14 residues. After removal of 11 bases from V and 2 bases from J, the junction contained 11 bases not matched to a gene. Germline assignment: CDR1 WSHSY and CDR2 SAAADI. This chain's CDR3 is CAGSPDRAPYEQYF. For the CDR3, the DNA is TGCGCCGGCTCACCGGACAGGGCACCCTACGAGCAGTACTTC.

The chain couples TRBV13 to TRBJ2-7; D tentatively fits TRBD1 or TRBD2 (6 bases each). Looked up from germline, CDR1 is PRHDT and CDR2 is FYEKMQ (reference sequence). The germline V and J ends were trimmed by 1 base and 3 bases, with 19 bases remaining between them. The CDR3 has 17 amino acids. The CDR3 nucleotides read TGTGCCAGCAGCTTAGAAGGCTGGGGGGCGATCGACTACGAGCAGTACTTC. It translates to CASSLEGWGAIDYEQYF.

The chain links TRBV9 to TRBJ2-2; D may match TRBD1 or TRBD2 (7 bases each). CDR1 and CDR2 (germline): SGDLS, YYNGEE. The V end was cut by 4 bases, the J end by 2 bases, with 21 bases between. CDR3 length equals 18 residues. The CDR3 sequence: CASSSRGEGARNTGELFF. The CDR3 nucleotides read TGTGCCAGCAGCTCCCGCGGGGAGGGGGCTCGAAACACCGGGGAGCTGTTTTTT.

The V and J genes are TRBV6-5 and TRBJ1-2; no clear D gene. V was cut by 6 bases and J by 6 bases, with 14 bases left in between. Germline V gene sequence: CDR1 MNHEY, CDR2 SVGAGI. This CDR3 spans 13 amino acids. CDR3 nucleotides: TGTGCCAGCAGACAAGATCCCTCTAATGGCTACACCTTC. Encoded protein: CASRQDPSNGYTF.

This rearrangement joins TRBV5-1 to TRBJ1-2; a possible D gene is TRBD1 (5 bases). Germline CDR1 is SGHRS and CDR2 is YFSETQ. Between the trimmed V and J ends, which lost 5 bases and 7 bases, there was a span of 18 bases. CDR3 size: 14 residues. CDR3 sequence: CASSPDGREGGYTF. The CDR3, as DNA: TGCGCCAGCAGTCCGGACGGCAGGGAGGGTGGCTACACCTTC.

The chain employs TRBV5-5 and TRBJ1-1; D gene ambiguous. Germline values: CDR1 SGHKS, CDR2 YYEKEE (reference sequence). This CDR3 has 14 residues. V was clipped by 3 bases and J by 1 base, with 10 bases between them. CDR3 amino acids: CASSSSSSNTEAFF. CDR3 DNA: TGTGCCAGCAGCTCCAGCTCTTCGAACACTGAAGCTTTCTTT.

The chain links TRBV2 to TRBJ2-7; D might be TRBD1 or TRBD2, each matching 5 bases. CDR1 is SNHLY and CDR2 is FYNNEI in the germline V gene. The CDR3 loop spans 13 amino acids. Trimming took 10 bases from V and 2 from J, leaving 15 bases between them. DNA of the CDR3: TGTGCCACCGCACGGGACGGTACCTACGAGCAGTACTTC. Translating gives CATARDGTYEQYF.